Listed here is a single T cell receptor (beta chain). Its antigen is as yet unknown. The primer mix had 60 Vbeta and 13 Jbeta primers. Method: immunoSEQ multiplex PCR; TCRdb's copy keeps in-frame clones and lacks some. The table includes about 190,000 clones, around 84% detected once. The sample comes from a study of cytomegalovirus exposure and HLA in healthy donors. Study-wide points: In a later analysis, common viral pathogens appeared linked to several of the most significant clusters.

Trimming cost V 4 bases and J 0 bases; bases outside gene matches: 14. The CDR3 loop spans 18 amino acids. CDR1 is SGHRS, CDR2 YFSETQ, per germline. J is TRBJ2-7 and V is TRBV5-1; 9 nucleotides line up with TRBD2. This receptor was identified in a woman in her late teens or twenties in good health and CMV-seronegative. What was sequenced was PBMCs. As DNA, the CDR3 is TGCGCCAGCAGCCCCCGGGACGGATTTAGCGGGAGCTCCTACGAGCAGTACTTC. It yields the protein CASSPRDGFSGSSYEQYF.